Listed below are T cell receptor beta chains from one sample, sequenced in a study of cytomegalovirus exposure and HLA in healthy donors. Sequencing was performed with immunoSEQ multiplex PCR; in TCRdb, only in-frame clones are kept and a portion is missing. The sample carries some 130,000 clones, 70% to 80% recorded once. Sequenced material: PBMCs. These receptors all stem from a woman aged 45-60 years in good health and CMV-seropositive. CDR3s include the opening cysteine and the closing phenylalanine or tryptophan. Fields, in order: J gene, V gene, D gene, clone size, CDR3 protein, CDR3 DNA. D genes are given only for firm matches. Where a row states a size, it is once, few, many or the class of an expanded clone; other rows omit it.

J gene: TRBJ2-1
V gene: TRBV7-3
D gene: TRBD2
clone size: .
CDR3 protein: CASSLSKLAGGLNEQFF
CDR3 DNA: TGTGCCAGCAGCTTAAGCAAACTAGCGGGGGGCCTCAATGAGCAGTTCTTC

J gene: TRBJ2-3
V gene: TRBV7-2
D gene: TRBD2
clone size: .
CDR3 protein: CATGASGSTDTQYF
CDR3 DNA: TGTGCCACCGGGGCTAGCGGGAGCACAGATACGCAGTATTTT

J gene: TRBJ2-3
V gene: TRBV7-6
D gene: TRBD1
clone size: once
CDR3 protein: CASSPLGQGNTDTQYF
CDR3 DNA: TGTGCCAGCAGCCCCCTGGGACAGGGAAACACAGATACGCAGTATTTT

J gene: TRBJ1-6
V gene: TRBV6-6
D gene: TRBD1
clone size: .
CDR3 protein: CASRSGTGSSPLHF
CDR3 DNA: TGTGCCAGCAGATCCGGGACAGGGAGTTCACCCCTCCACTTT

J gene: TRBJ2-7
V gene: TRBV5-1
D gene: .
clone size: .
CDR3 protein: CASSLAGGLSYEQYF
CDR3 DNA: TGCGCCAGCAGCTTGGCGGGGGGCCTCTCCTACGAGCAGTACTTC

J gene: TRBJ2-1
V gene: TRBV7-2
D gene: TRBD2
clone size: .
CDR3 protein: CASSPPGLASNEQFF
CDR3 DNA: TGTGCCAGCAGCCCCCCGGGACTAGCGTCCAATGAGCAGTTCTTC

J gene: TRBJ1-4
V gene: TRBV9
D gene: .
clone size: once
CDR3 protein: CASSVAHQSNEKLFF
CDR3 DNA: TGTGCCAGCAGCGTAGCTCACCAGTCGAATGAAAAACTGTTTTTT

J gene: TRBJ1-6
V gene: TRBV18
D gene: TRBD1
clone size: .
CDR3 protein: CASSPDRGQSPLHF
CDR3 DNA: TGTGCCAGCTCACCGGACAGGGGGCAATCACCCCTCCACTTT

J gene: TRBJ1-1
V gene: TRBV5-4
D gene: TRBD1
clone size: .
CDR3 protein: CASSRQGGTEAFF
CDR3 DNA: TGTGCCAGCAGCAGACAGGGGGGGACTGAAGCTTTCTTT

J gene: TRBJ1-4
V gene: TRBV7-9
D gene: .
clone size: .
CDR3 protein: CASSFRSTQSNEKLFF
CDR3 DNA: TGTGCCAGCAGCTTCCGCAGTACCCAATCTAATGAAAAACTGTTTTTT

J gene: TRBJ1-1
V gene: TRBV6-6
D gene: .
clone size: .
CDR3 protein: CGMGRDETEAFF
CDR3 DNA: TGTGGCATGGGGCGGGATGAGACTGAAGCTTTCTTT

J gene: TRBJ2-5
V gene: TRBV5-4
D gene: TRBD1
clone size: .
CDR3 protein: CASSFGQGFQETQYF
CDR3 DNA: TGTGCCAGCAGCTTTGGACAGGGCTTTCAAGAGACCCAGTACTTC

J gene: TRBJ1-2
V gene: TRBV5-4
D gene: .
clone size: .
CDR3 protein: CASSLEWAGRDGYTF
CDR3 DNA: TGTGCCAGCAGCTTGGAATGGGCAGGGCGAGATGGCTACACCTTC

J gene: TRBJ2-1
V gene: TRBV5-1
D gene: TRBD2
clone size: .
CDR3 protein: CASSSLAGSYNEQFF
CDR3 DNA: TGCGCCAGCAGCTCACTAGCGGGCTCCTACAATGAGCAGTTCTTC

J gene: TRBJ1-5
V gene: TRBV6-5
D gene: TRBD1
clone size: .
CDR3 protein: CASSSGWTGIGSQHF
CDR3 DNA: TGTGCCAGCAGTTCGGGGTGGACAGGGATTGGGTCCCAGCATTTT

J gene: TRBJ2-5
V gene: TRBV18
D gene: .
clone size: .
CDR3 protein: CASSPPWSQETQYF
CDR3 DNA: TGTGCCAGCTCACCACCGTGGAGCCAAGAGACCCAGTACTTC

J gene: TRBJ2-2
V gene: TRBV4-3
D gene: .
clone size: .
CDR3 protein: CASSQNGQNTGELFF
CDR3 DNA: TGCGCCAGCAGCCAAAACGGACAGAACACTGGGGAGCTGTTTTTT

J gene: TRBJ1-1
V gene: TRBV29-1
D gene: .
clone size: .
CDR3 protein: CSVGLRQRYTEAFF
CDR3 DNA: TGCAGCGTTGGGCTGCGGCAGCGATACACTGAAGCTTTCTTT

J gene: TRBJ2-1
V gene: TRBV6-5
D gene: .
clone size: .
CDR3 protein: CASSYSGANGNEQFF
CDR3 DNA: TGTGCCAGCAGTTACTCGGGGGCGAATGGCAATGAGCAGTTCTTC

J gene: TRBJ2-1
V gene: TRBV4-3
D gene: TRBD2
clone size: .
CDR3 protein: CASSLGLAGYEQFF
CDR3 DNA: TGCGCCAGCAGCCTCGGACTAGCGGGTTATGAGCAGTTCTTC

J gene: TRBJ1-4
V gene: TRBV6-1
D gene: .
clone size: .
CDR3 protein: CASSDGNEKLFF
CDR3 DNA: TGTGCCAGCAGTGACGGTAATGAAAAACTGTTTTTT

J gene: TRBJ2-5
V gene: TRBV7-3
D gene: .
clone size: .
CDR3 protein: CASSLSGLQETQYF
CDR3 DNA: TGTGCCAGCAGCTTATCTGGACTGCAAGAGACCCAGTACTTC

J gene: TRBJ1-4
V gene: TRBV29-1
D gene: TRBD1
clone size: .
CDR3 protein: CSVRGQGNEKLFF
CDR3 DNA: TGCAGCGTTAGGGGACAGGGGAATGAAAAACTGTTTTTT

J gene: TRBJ1-3
V gene: TRBV30
D gene: .
clone size: .
CDR3 protein: CAWGTGVVRAGNTIYF
CDR3 DNA: TGTGCCTGGGGAACGGGGGTGGTACGGGCTGGAAACACCATATATTTT

J gene: TRBJ2-7
V gene: TRBV28
D gene: TRBD1
clone size: once
CDR3 protein: CASKRGRISYEQYF
CDR3 DNA: TGTGCCAGCAAGAGGGGGCGCATTTCCTACGAGCAGTACTTC

J gene: TRBJ1-2
V gene: TRBV7-9
D gene: TRBD1
clone size: .
CDR3 protein: CASSPRTGSYGYTF
CDR3 DNA: TGTGCCAGCAGCCCCAGGACAGGTTCCTATGGCTACACCTTC

J gene: TRBJ1-1
V gene: TRBV19
D gene: .
clone size: few
CDR3 protein: CASKPRGGVNTEAFF
CDR3 DNA: TGTGCCTCAAAGCCCAGGGGAGGGGTGAACACTGAAGCTTTCTTT

J gene: TRBJ2-1
V gene: TRBV9
D gene: .
clone size: .
CDR3 protein: CASSGEGVNEQFF
CDR3 DNA: TGTGCCAGCAGCGGGGAAGGGGTAAATGAGCAGTTCTTC

J gene: TRBJ1-1
V gene: TRBV28
D gene: .
clone size: .
CDR3 protein: CASSLVQENTEAFF
CDR3 DNA: TGTGCCAGCAGTTTGGTTCAGGAGAACACTGAAGCTTTCTTT

J gene: TRBJ1-1
V gene: TRBV27
D gene: .
clone size: .
CDR3 protein: CASSRGGGWVTEAFF
CDR3 DNA: TGTGCCAGCAGCCGAGGGGGGGGCTGGGTCACTGAAGCTTTCTTT

J gene: TRBJ2-7
V gene: TRBV7-3
D gene: TRBD2
clone size: .
CDR3 protein: CASSTGTSSSEQYF
CDR3 DNA: TGTGCCAGCAGCACCGGGACTAGCTCCTCCGAGCAGTACTTC

J gene: TRBJ1-1
V gene: TRBV5-6
D gene: .
clone size: .
CDR3 protein: CASSSTGDLTEAFF
CDR3 DNA: TGTGCCAGCAGCTCAACAGGAGATCTTACTGAAGCTTTCTTT

J gene: TRBJ1-1
V gene: TRBV7-9
D gene: .
clone size: .
CDR3 protein: CASSFKTGHGFEAFF
CDR3 DNA: TGTGCCAGCAGCTTTAAAACAGGGCACGGGTTTGAAGCTTTCTTT

J gene: TRBJ2-7
V gene: TRBV30
D gene: .
clone size: .
CDR3 protein: CAWALMGGEQYF
CDR3 DNA: TGTGCCTGGGCCCTCATGGGGGGCGAGCAGTACTTC

J gene: TRBJ1-2
V gene: TRBV10-3
D gene: TRBD1
clone size: .
CDR3 protein: CAITWDRGFGYTF
CDR3 DNA: TGTGCCATCACCTGGGACAGGGGGTTTGGCTACACCTTC

J gene: TRBJ2-5
V gene: TRBV6-1
D gene: .
clone size: .
CDR3 protein: CASSGAALRETQYF
CDR3 DNA: TGTGCCAGCAGTGGGGCAGCTTTGAGAGAGACCCAGTACTTC

J gene: TRBJ2-7
V gene: TRBV20-1
D gene: TRBD1
clone size: .
CDR3 protein: CSARDRDRQYF
CDR3 DNA: TGCAGTGCTAGAGATAGGGACAGGCAGTACTTC

J gene: TRBJ2-3
V gene: TRBV11-3
D gene: TRBD2
clone size: .
CDR3 protein: CASSHRGSSGGDTQYF
CDR3 DNA: TGTGCCAGCAGCCACAGGGGGTCTAGCGGGGGAGATACGCAGTATTTT

J gene: TRBJ2-1
V gene: TRBV5-1
D gene: TRBD2
clone size: .
CDR3 protein: CASSLVTSDNEQFF
CDR3 DNA: TGCGCCAGCAGCTTGGTTACTAGCGATAATGAGCAGTTCTTC

J gene: TRBJ1-4
V gene: TRBV25-1
D gene: .
clone size: few
CDR3 protein: CASSELRGSIEKLFF
CDR3 DNA: TGTGCCAGCAGTGAGCTAAGGGGCTCGATTGAAAAACTGTTTTTT

J gene: TRBJ1-2
V gene: TRBV7-7
D gene: .
clone size: once
CDR3 protein: CASSLASEGRNYGYTF
CDR3 DNA: TGTGCTAGCAGCTTAGCGTCGGAGGGTAGGAACTATGGCTACACCTTC

J gene: TRBJ1-2
V gene: TRBV7-2
D gene: .
clone size: .
CDR3 protein: CASSPPGSLANYGYTF
CDR3 DNA: TGTGCCAGCAGCCCTCCCGGCAGCCTAGCTAACTATGGCTACACCTTC

J gene: TRBJ1-5
V gene: TRBV2
D gene: .
clone size: .
CDR3 protein: CASSEHELRHQPQHF
CDR3 DNA: TGTGCCAGCAGTGAGCACGAGCTCCGTCATCAGCCCCAGCATTTT

J gene: TRBJ1-1
V gene: TRBV29-1
D gene: TRBD1
clone size: .
CDR3 protein: CSFDRVNTEAFF
CDR3 DNA: TGCAGCTTCGACAGGGTGAACACTGAAGCTTTCTTT

J gene: TRBJ1-6
V gene: TRBV5-4
D gene: .
clone size: .
CDR3 protein: CASSPGGGTYNSPLHF
CDR3 DNA: TGTGCCAGCAGCCCCGGGGGAGGCACCTATAATTCACCCCTCCACTTT

J gene: TRBJ1-2
V gene: TRBV25-1
D gene: .
clone size: few
CDR3 protein: CASSEYYPREGYTF
CDR3 DNA: TGTGCCAGCAGTGAATACTACCCACGAGAAGGCTACACCTTC